One TCR beta chain is described in this entry. There is no known antigen for this receptor. No qualities accompany the bases; no much larger clone lies one base away. TCR libraries were generated with the immunoSEQ multiplex PCR assay, using TCR-beta and/or TCR-alpha/delta assays for each sample. The amplified TCR libraries were sequenced using the Illumina high-throughput platform. Concerning the study's data processing: Clustering and dimensionality reduction were performed using pairwise TCRdist distances among GMM-specific receptors from ex vivo sorted or in vitro expanded T cells. Each clinical repertoire was assigned a mean NN-distance score, defined as the average TCRdist to the nearest 10% of tetramer-positive reference sequences. To compute GEM TCR motif frequency, the fraction of unique TCRs matching known GEM sequences by V/J usage and CDR3 length was calculated. Linear discriminant analysis with leave-one-out cross-validation, implemented in scikit-learn, was used to classify active tuberculosis. The immuneACCESS repertoire file appears here via TCRdb, limited to in-frame rearrangements. These files lack a portion of the clones; in checked studies, under half of the deficit traces to unresolved V genes, and the cause of the others is not known. The DNA was the basis for D and trimming; V, J and clone size are from that table. The sample table contains 30,000 or so clones; only one count was recorded for 86% of them. More than 4.5% of the sample is in the top ten clones.

The source of the sample is a study of T cells in tuberculosis (dated by TCRdb to 2016 to 2018). Turning to the overall study: The study combined CD1B tetramers and high-throughput TCR immunosequencing to characterize T cells specific for the mycobacterial lipid antigen glucose monomycolate (GMM). IGRA-negative adolescents, IGRA-positive adolescents with latent tuberculosis and adults with active tuberculosis, around 9 per group, were compared in a South African clinical cohort. PBMC from active tuberculosis patients were archived either before standard anti-tuberculosis treatment began or within 7 days of its start. Paper-wide results and their limitations: Active tuberculosis TCR-alpha repertoires showed smaller mean NN-distances to GMM-specific TCRs than IGRA-negative controls, suggesting clonal expansion of these TCRs. An accuracy of 87% (AUROC approximately 0.91) was reached by a classifier using the diverse GMM-specific repertoire, compared with around 70% accuracy when GEM motif frequencies were used. Smaller NN-distances were partly driven by shorter CDR3-alpha lengths in active tuberculosis patients, and statistical significance was not reached for the TCR-beta difference. Clinical samples were selected based on the availability of cryopreserved specimens, with adults included as active tuberculosis cases and adolescents included as controls.

The time point label corresponds to: new active TB diagnosis, blood taken before or within 7 days of starting treatment. Active tuberculosis patients were HIV-seronegative South African adults aged 18 years or older with a new diagnosis. Active tuberculosis was confirmed by positive sputum smear microscopy and/or positive M. tuberculosis culture. Unsorted cryopreserved PBMC were immunosequenced, covering on average approximately 91,000 T cells per clinical donor. The source was PBMCs, collected at tuberculosis diagnosis. The origin of this receptor is an adult with tuberculosis.

The nucleotide sequence is TGTGCCAGCAGTACTAGCGGGGGGATCTACAATGAGCAGTTCTTC. It codes for CASSTSGGIYNEQFF. The rearrangement combines TRBV6-5 with TRBJ2-1, with 12 bases aligning to TRBD2. The CDR3, cysteine through phenylalanine, is 15 amino acids long. Only CDR3 DNA is held: 45 bases, read in frame from base 1. The CDR1 and CDR2 encoded by the germline V gene are MNHEY and SVGAGI. V is trimmed back by 5 bases and J by 3 bases, and the junction contains 2 bases that no gene match accounts for.